These 7 T cell receptor beta chains were all obtained from the same sample, sequenced in a study of blood T cells in healthy people across ages. A second PCR of 7 to 11 cycles used a sample-barcoded 5' primer and a J-beta primer mix. TCRdb redid the calling of the 5' RACE reads with MiXCR, one entry per CDR3 protein. The data hold approximately 1,000,000 distinct CDR3 sequences, with 35% to 40% observed a single time. The specimen was blood. The receptors here all came from a man between 18 and 29 years old in good health.

The CDR3 region has the DNA TGCGCCAGCAGCTCACTTACAGGGGTCAGGACTGAAGCTTTCTTT. This translates into CASSSLTGVRTEAFF. V gene TRBV5-1 combines with J gene TRBJ1-1; 7 bases match TRBD1. V trimming: 3 bases; J trimming: 5 bases; junction bases outside the gene matches: 10. This CDR3 spans 15 amino acids. Germline V gene data show CDR1 as SGHRS and CDR2 as YFSETQ. Full variable domain (outside the CDR3, taken from reference TRBV5-1 and TRBJ1-1): KAGVTQTPRYLIKTRGQQVTLSCSPISGHRSVSWYQQTPGQGLQFLFEYFSETQRNKGNFPGRFSGRQFSNSRSEMNVSTLELGDSALYLCASSSLTGVRTEAFFGQGTRLTVV.

This clonotype was seen a few times. The rearrangement links TRBV18 to TRBJ1-1; D ambiguous. Germline CDR1 and CDR2: KGHSH and LQKENI. V was cut by 3 bases and J by 1 base, with 12 bases left in between. The CDR3 extends over 15 amino acids. DNA of the CDR3: TGTGCCAGCTCACCCCGCGGATTGGAGAACACTGAAGCTTTCTTT. It encodes CASSPRGLENTEAFF.

CDR3 amino acids: CASSLVAATRNTEAFF. The DNA of the CDR3 is TGTGCCAGCAGTTTGGTCGCAGCGACGCGGAACACTGAAGCTTTCTTT. The J gene is TRBJ1-1, the V gene TRBV12-3 or TRBV12-4; D ambiguous. V dropped 3 bases and J dropped 1 base, with 15 bases sitting between them. There are 16 residues in the CDR3.

This clonotype has just a few counts. The chain has TRBV19 and TRBJ2-1; D is perhaps TRBD2 (6 bases). CDR1 and CDR2 from the germline V gene are LNHDA and SQIVND (reference sequence). This CDR3 region has 13 residues. With 4 bases removed from V and 10 bases from J, the gap between germline ends came to 14 bases. The CDR3 loop is CASSKSQGGEQFF. The CDR3 nucleotides read TGTGCCAGTAGTAAAAGCCAGGGAGGCGAGCAGTTCTTC.

This sequence joins TRBV29-1 and TRBJ2-7; no clear D. The CDR3 runs 12 residues. Germline CDR1 reads SQVTM; CDR2 reads ANQGSEA. The V end was cut by 5 bases, the J end by 1 base, with 9 bases between. CDR3 sequence reads: CSVRAVSYEQYF. The CDR3 region has the DNA TGCAGCGTTAGGGCAGTATCCTACGAGCAGTACTTC.

The rearrangement joins TRBV6-6 to TRBJ2-5, with no clear D. CDR1 is MNHNY and CDR2 is SVGAGI in the germline V gene (reference sequence). V gave up 8 bases and J gave up 5 bases, with 15 bases separating them. The CDR3 extends over 13 amino acids. CDR3 residues: CASVLDPTETQYF. Here the CDR3 DNA reads TGTGCCAGCGTCCTTGACCCGACGGAGACCCAGTACTTC.

A few counts support this clonotype. This rearrangement joins TRBV5-1 to TRBJ2-1; 8 bases map to TRBD2. The germline gives CDR1 SGHRS, CDR2 YFSETQ. This CDR3 has 16 residues. V trimming: 1 base; J trimming: 8 bases; junction bases outside the gene matches: 11. The CDR3 region is CASSLRDSGARDEQFF. The CDR3 nucleotides read TGCGCCAGCAGCTTGAGAGATAGCGGGGCCCGGGATGAGCAGTTCTTC.